This TCR beta chain was recovered during a study of T cells in localized non-small cell lung cancer. Measured with immunoSEQ multiplex PCR; TCRdb has only the in-frame clones, and not every one. The sample carries 20,000 to 25,000 clones, approximately 84% recorded once. The CDR3 runs 14 residues. From germline, CDR1 is KGHSH and CDR2 LQKENI. The sequencing here drew on PBMCs, taken before any cancer treatment. The rearrangement uses TRBV18 and TRBJ2-5; D ambiguous. The end of the DNA fits TRBJ2-7 better, so the J call may be wrong. This clonotype was sampled from a man between 40 and 75 years old with stage II lung adenocarcinoma. The CDR3 DNA reads as TGTGCCAGCTCACCAACTGCAGGAACCTACGAGCAGTACTTC. Protein product: CASSPTAGTYEQYF.